The subject of this entry is one T cell receptor (beta chain). As yet, its antigen is unknown. TCRdb analysed the 5' RACE reads with MiXCR anew, one entry per CDR3 protein. The data hold roughly 200,000 distinct CDR3 sequences, with around 13% observed a single time. This sample is part of a study of CD8 T cells in ankylosing spondylitis. The study, taken as a whole, reports: According to the report, clones linked to the disease were significantly enriched in matched synovial fluid samples taken from ankylosing spondylitis patients. About eight highly homologous variants made up a TCR beta motif that seemed to typify ankylosing spondylitis blood.

The length of the CDR3 is 12 residues. Germline CDR1 reads MNHEY; CDR2 reads SMNVEV (reference sequence). Trimming removed 2 bases from V and 5 bases from J, with 7 bases in between. This clonotype was sampled from a male donor with ankylosing spondylitis or in good health (not recorded which). The sample taken for sequencing was blood, either unsorted or a sorted T cell fraction (not recorded which). This chain uses TRBV27 with TRBJ2-7; no definite D call. CDR3 region: CASSLNPNEQYF. CDR3 in DNA: TGTGCCAGCAGTTTAAACCCCAACGAGCAGTACTTC.